This TCR beta chain derives from a study of OX40 agonist ivuxolimab in advanced cancers. Study details: Ivuxolimab, an agonist antibody against OX40 (CD134), was given to patients. Study-wide results and limits: Specificity for antigen went undetermined in the expanded peripheral T cells.

This clone was recorded only once. Its antigen is unidentified. Germline assignment: CDR1 MRHNA and CDR2 SNTAGT. This CDR3 spans 13 amino acids. Trimming removed 6 bases from V and 6 bases from J; junction bases left unmatched: 6. Libraries were prepared by immunoSEQ multiplex PCR; TCRdb keeps only in-frame clonotypes and omits some of them. The sample holds about 85,000 clones, around four fifths seen once. Here the sequenced sample was CD4+ or CD8+ T cells sorted from blood, taken in a trial of the OX40 agonist ivuxolimab. The clonotype was recovered from an adult with an advanced solid tumor such as melanoma, head and neck, liver or kidney cancer. V usage is TRBV6-4 and J usage is TRBJ1-2; TRBD1 matches 8 bases. CDR3 sequence (DNA): TGTGCCAGCAGAAACAGGGGGGGGAATGGCTACACCTTC. This sequence encodes CASRNRGGNGYTF.